These 2 T cell receptor beta chains came from one sample sequenced in a study of blood T cell repertoires in COVID-19. The data were produced by immunoSEQ multiplex PCR, yet TCRdb's version contains in-frame clones alone and is incomplete. The sample includes approximately 52,000 clones, 65% to 90% of them seen just once. Sequencing input: peripheral blood. These receptors all come from a man between 65 and 79 years old with acute or convalescent COVID-19.

The genes are TRBV4-2 and TRBJ1-2, with TRBD1 matching 10 bases. Per germline, CDR1 LGHNA and CDR2 YNFKEQ. Trimming at V came to 0 bases and at J to 0 bases, leaving 10 bases not matched to a gene. There are 19 residues in the CDR3. The CDR3 loop reads CASSQDVSATGGSNYGYTF. CDR3 in DNA: TGTGCCAGCAGCCAAGATGTGTCGGCGACAGGGGGCTCTAACTATGGCTACACCTTC.

The V and J genes are TRBV11-3 and TRBJ1-5; tentative D call: TRBD1 (6 bases). Germline lookup yields CDR1 SGHNT and CDR2 YENEEA. This CDR3 spans 14 amino acids. Trimming left V 1 base short and J 5 bases short, with 9 bases between. The CDR3 DNA sequence: TGTGCCAGCAGCTTAGGACAGGCTTATCAGCCCCAGCATTTT. Translation gives CASSLGQAYQPQHF. Full variable domain (missing parts from reference TRBV11-3 and TRBJ1-5): EAGVVQSPRYKIIEKKQPVAFWCNPISGHNTLYWYLQNLGQGPELLIRYENEEAVDDSQLPKDRFSAERLKGVDSTLKIQPAELGDSAVYLCASSLGQAYQPQHFGDGTRLSIL.